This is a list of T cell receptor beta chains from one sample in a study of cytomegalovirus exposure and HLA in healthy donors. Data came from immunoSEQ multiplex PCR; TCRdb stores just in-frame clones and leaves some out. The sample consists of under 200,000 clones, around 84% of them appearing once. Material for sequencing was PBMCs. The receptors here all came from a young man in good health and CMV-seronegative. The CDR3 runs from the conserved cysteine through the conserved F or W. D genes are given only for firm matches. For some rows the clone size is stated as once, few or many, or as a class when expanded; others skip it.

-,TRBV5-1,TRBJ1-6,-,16,TGCGCCAGCAGCCCGGGTCAGAGCTCCTATAATTCACCCCTCCACTTT,CASSPGQSSYNSPLHF
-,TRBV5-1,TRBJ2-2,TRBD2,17,TGCGCCAGCAGCTTCGGGACTAGCGGTACTAACACCGGGGAGCTGTTTTTT,CASSFGTSGTNTGELFF
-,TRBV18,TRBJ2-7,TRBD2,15,TGTGCCAGCTCACCTCCCGGGACTAGTGCCTACGAGCAGTACTTC,CASSPPGTSAYEQYF
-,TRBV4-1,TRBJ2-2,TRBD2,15,TGCGCCAGCAGCGTCGGGGGGGTAAACACCGGGGAGCTGTTTTTT,CASSVGGVNTGELFF
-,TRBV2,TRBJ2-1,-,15,TGTGCCAGCAGTGAACAGGGGGGCTCCTACAATGAGCAGTTCTTC,CASSEQGGSYNEQFF
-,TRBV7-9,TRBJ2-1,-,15,TGTGCCAGCAGCCCGTTCCCCAGCTCCTACAATGAGCAGTTCTTC,CASSPFPSSYNEQFF
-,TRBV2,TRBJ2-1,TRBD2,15,TGTGCCAGCAGTGCAGTCAGCGGGAGCTACAATGAGCAGTTCTTC,CASSAVSGSYNEQFF
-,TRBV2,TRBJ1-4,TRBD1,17,TGTGCCAGCGCGGGGGGACAGGGGGTTGCAACTAATGAAAAACTGTTTTTT,CASAGGQGVATNEKLFF
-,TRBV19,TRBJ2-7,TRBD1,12,TGTGCCAGTAGTATGGGACAGTACGAGCAGTACTTC,CASSMGQYEQYF
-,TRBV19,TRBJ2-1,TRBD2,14,TGTGCCAGTAGACGGCGGGGGGGGTACAATGAGCAGTTCTTC,CASRRRGGYNEQFF
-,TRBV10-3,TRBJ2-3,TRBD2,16,TGTGCCACGCGGACTAGCGGGGGGATGGGCACAGATACGCAGTATTTT,CATRTSGGMGTDTQYF
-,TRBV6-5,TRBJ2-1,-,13,TGTGCCAGCGCGGGGAAGGGGAACAATGAGCAGTTCTTC,CASAGKGNNEQFF
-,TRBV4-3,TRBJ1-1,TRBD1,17,TGCGCCAGCAGCCAATCGATCGGACAGGGGCTGAACACTGAAGCTTTCTTT,CASSQSIGQGLNTEAFF
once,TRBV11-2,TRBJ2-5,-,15,TGTGCCAGCAGCCCCCCACCCGCGCCACAAGAGACCCAGTACTTC,CASSPPPAPQETQYF
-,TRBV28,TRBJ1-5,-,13,TGTGCCAGCGTAACACAGGGCAATCAGCCCCAGCATTTT,CASVTQGNQPQHF
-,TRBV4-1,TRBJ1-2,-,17,TGCGCCAGCAGCCAAGATCGGGAAGGTGCCTTGGACTATGGCTACACCTTC,CASSQDREGALDYGYTF
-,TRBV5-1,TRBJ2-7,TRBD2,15,TGCGCCAGCAGCGCGGGGGACTTCGCCTACTACGAGCAGTACTTC,CASSAGDFAYYEQYF
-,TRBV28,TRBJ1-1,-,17,TGTGCCAGCAGTTTAACTGGGGGGGTATCACTGGACACTGAAGCTTTCTTT,CASSLTGGVSLDTEAFF
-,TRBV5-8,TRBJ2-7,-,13,TGTGCCAGCAGCTTGGCCCAAATCTACGAGCAGTACTTC,CASSLAQIYEQYF
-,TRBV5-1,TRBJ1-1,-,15,TGCGCCAGCAGCTTGGCCGGGACACCCAACACTGAAGCTTTCTTT,CASSLAGTPNTEAFF
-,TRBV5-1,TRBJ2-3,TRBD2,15,TGCGCCAGCAGCCTAGCGGGGGGTGGCACAGATACGCAGTATTTT,CASSLAGGGTDTQYF
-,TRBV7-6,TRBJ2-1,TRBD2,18,TGTGCCAGCAGCTTAGTGGGGACTAGCGGGAGCTCCTACAATGAGCAGTTCTTC,CASSLVGTSGSSYNEQFF
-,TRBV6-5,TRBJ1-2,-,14,TGTGCCAGCAGTTACTCCGCGACAGTTGACGGCTACACCTTC,CASSYSATVDGYTF
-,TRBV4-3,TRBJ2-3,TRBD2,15,TGCGCCAGCAGCCAACTAGCGGGAGGGCCAGATACGCAGTATTTT,CASSQLAGGPDTQYF
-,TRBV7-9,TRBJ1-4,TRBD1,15,TGTGCCAGCAGCCCGAAAGGGGGCGCGAGGGAAAAACTGTTTTTT,CASSPKGGAREKLFF
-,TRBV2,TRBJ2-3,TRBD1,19,TGTGCCAGCAGTGAAGCACGAGTAGGGACAGGGTATCTACCAGATACGCAGTATTTT,CASSEARVGTGYLPDTQYF
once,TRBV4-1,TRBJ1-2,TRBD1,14,TGCGCCAGCAGCCCTACGACAGGGGCGTATGGCTACACCTTC,CASSPTTGAYGYTF
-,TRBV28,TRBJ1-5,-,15,TGTGCCAGCAGTCTCACCGCCCTACGTTATCAGCCCCAGCATTTT,CASSLTALRYQPQHF
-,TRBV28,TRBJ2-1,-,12,TGTGCCAGCAGTTCCCAATACAATGAGCAGTTCTTC,CASSSQYNEQFF
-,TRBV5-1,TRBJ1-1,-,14,TGCGCCAGCAGCTTGCGGGTGATGAACACTGAAGCTTTCTTT,CASSLRVMNTEAFF
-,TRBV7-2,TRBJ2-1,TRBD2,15,TGTGCCAGCAGCCCCGTTCCGCGGGGGTCCGATGAGCAGTTCTTC,CASSPVPRGSDEQFF
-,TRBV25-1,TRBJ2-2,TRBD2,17,TGTGCCAGCAGCCTAGGGGCGGGAGGGCCTAATACCGGGGAGCTGTTTTTT,CASSLGAGGPNTGELFF
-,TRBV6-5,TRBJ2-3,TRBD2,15,TGTGCCAGCCTCCCGACGGGGGGGAGCACAGATACGCAGTATTTT,CASLPTGGSTDTQYF
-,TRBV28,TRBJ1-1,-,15,TGTGCCAGCAGTCTCCTTCGGTGGCAGGGCACTGAAGCTTTCTTT,CASSLLRWQGTEAFF
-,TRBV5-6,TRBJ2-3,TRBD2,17,TGTGCCAGCAGCTTGTGGTTAGCGGGGGACCTCACAGATACGCAGTATTTT,CASSLWLAGDLTDTQYF
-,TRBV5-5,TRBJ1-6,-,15,TGTGCCAGCAACCCTATAGGGGTCGGTAATTCACCCCTCCACTTT,CASNPIGVGNSPLHF
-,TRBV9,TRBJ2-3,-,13,TGTGCCAGCAGCCAGGAGGCCCCAGATACGCAGTATTTT,CASSQEAPDTQYF
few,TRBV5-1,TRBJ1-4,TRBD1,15,TGCGCCAGCAGCCAGGGGGCTAGGGTTTTTGGGAAACTGTTTTTT,CASSQGARVFGKLFF
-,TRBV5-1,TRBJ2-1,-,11,TGCGCCAGCAGCTTACAGAATGAGCAGTTCTTC,CASSLQNEQFF
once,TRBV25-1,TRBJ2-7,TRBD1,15,TGTGCCAGCAGTGAAGAAGAGGGGGCTTGGTACGAGCAGTACTTC,CASSEEEGAWYEQYF